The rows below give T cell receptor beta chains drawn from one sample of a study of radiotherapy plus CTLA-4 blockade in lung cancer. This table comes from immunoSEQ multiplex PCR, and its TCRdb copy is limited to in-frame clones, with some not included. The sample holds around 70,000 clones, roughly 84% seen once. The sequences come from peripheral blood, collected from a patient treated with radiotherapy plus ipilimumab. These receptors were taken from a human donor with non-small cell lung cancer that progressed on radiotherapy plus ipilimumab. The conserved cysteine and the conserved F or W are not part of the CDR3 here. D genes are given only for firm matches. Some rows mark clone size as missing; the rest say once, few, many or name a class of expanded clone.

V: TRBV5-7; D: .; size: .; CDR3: ASSPTPDPDTQY
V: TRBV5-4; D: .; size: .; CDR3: ASSLDQGTNTEAF
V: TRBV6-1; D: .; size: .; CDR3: ASSQGATGELF
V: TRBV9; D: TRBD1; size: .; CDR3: ASSVGPRTGSVTQY
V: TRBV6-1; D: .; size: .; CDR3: ASSESPRGETQY
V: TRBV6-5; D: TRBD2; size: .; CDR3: ASSYDPSGTYNEQF
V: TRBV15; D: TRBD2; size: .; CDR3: ATSASGGVRTGELF
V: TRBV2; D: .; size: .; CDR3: ASSDGRTNQPQH
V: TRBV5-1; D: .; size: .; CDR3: ASSLDFSTSYGYT
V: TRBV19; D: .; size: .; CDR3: ASSSGWIEQF
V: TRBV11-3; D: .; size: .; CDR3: ASSLDGCPRPQH
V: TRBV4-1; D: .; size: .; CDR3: ASSHSTDNTEAF
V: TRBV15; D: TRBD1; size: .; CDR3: ATSRGTGSAYEQY
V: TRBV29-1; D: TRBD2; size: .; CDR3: SVRGAGGPYEQY
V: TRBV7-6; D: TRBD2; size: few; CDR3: ASSSLTSGTGNEQF
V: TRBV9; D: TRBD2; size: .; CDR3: ASSGGTGGVLAGDSQETQY
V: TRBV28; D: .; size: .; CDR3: ASSPTGFGYT
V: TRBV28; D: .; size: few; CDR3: ASSSGAGNGYEQY
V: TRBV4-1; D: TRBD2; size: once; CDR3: ASSQLAGGPAGELF
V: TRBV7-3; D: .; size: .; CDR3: ASSPQLGTYNEQF
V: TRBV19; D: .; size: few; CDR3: ASSPLRGPQH
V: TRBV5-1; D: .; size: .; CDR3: ASSADGNTEAF
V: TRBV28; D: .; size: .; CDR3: ASGLAGSYGYT
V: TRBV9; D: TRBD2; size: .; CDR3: ASSARSLAGVGDTQY
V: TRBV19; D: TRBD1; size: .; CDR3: ASSRTGYSNQPQH
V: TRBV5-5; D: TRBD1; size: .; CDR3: ASSPLTGEALYGYT
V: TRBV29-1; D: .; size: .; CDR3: SVEVRKDQPQH
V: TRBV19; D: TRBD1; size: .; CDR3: ARVTNRGCYGYT
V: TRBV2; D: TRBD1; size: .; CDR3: ASSPTGTGPWSQH
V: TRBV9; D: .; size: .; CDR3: ASSVVGVPGEQY
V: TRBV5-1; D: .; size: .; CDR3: ASSLGTTGTEAF
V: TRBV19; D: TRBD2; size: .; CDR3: ASAIAGGIETQY
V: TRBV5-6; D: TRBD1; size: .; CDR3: ASSSGTGLYEQY
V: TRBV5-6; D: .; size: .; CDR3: ASSLGVLAGTSTDTQY
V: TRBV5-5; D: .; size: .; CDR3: ASSLVGIGGYT
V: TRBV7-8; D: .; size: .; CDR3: ALSSVSTDTQY
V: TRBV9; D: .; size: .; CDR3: ASSVVDSSYGYT
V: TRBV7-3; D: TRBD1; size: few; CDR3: ASSLRDREETQY
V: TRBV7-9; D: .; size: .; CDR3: ASSLSTGYTEAF